Listed below are T cell receptor beta chains from one sample, sequenced in a study of T-cell reconstitution after alpha-beta-depleted transplantation in children. TCRdb fed the PCR reads into MiXCR, producing one record per CDR3 protein. The table has some 250,000 distinct CDR3 sequences, approximately 12% seen once. The specimen was PBMCs from the stem cell graft donor, collected from the stem cell graft. The receptors originated from a human donor who donated a stem cell graft to a child with acute lymphoblastic leukemia. CDR3s include the opening cysteine and the closing phenylalanine or tryptophan. A D gene is named only where the DNA matches it firmly. Some rows have no size entry. The others give once, few or many, or a class for an expanded clone.

>TRBV20-1|many|TRBJ1-5|15|TRBD1
CSARGDRAYNQPQHF
TGCAGTGCTAGAGGGGACAGGGCATACAATCAGCCCCAGCATTTT
>TRBV6-2/TRBV6-3|NA|TRBJ2-3|13|NA
CASSNHRAGTQYF
TGTGCCAGCAGTAACCACAGGGCCGGTACGCAGTATTTT
>TRBV7-2|many|TRBJ2-7|11|NA
CASSSINEQYF
TGTGCCAGCAGCTCAATAAACGAGCAGTACTTC
>TRBV6-5|many|TRBJ2-5|13|NA
CASSDSSLATQYF
TGTGCCAGCAGTGACTCTAGCCTGGCGACCCAGTACTTC
>TRBV6-1|many|TRBJ1-1|13|NA
CASRGRGMAEAFF
TGTGCCAGCAGAGGAAGGGGGATGGCTGAAGCTTTCTTT
>TRBV19|NA|TRBJ2-1|15|TRBD2
CASSGFVGAGNEQFF
TGTGCCAGTAGTGGATTTGTTGGAGCGGGGAATGAGCAGTTCTTC
>TRBV7-2|NA|TRBJ2-5|13|NA
CASSLRSRGTQYF
TGTGCAAGCAGCTTAAGGAGTCGGGGGACCCAGTACTTC
>TRBV5-4|many|TRBJ1-1|18|TRBD1
CASSLEYLGTGPNTEAFF
TGTGCCAGCAGCTTGGAATACCTCGGGACAGGCCCGAACACTGAAGCTTTCTTT
>TRBV11-2|many|TRBJ1-5|18|TRBD1
CASSSDGTGWESNQPQHF
TGTGCCAGCAGCTCAGACGGGACAGGGTGGGAGAGCAATCAGCCCCAGCATTTT
>TRBV28|many|TRBJ1-1|14|TRBD1
CASSDQGAGAEAFF
TGTGCCAGCAGTGACCAGGGGGCGGGCGCTGAAGCTTTCTTT
>TRBV20-1|few|TRBJ1-2|16|TRBD1
CSARVGTARINYGYTF
TGCAGTGCTAGAGTCGGGACAGCAAGAATAAACTATGGCTACACCTTC
>TRBV24-1|many|TRBJ1-2|13|NA
CATSDRETAYYTF
TGTGCCACCAGTGACCGGGAGACCGCTTACTACACCTTC
>TRBV7-8|NA|TRBJ2-7|20|TRBD1
CASSLGQPGQGTPSSYEQYF
TGTGCCAGCAGCTTGGGGCAACCGGGACAGGGGACACCAAGCTCCTACGAGCAGTACTTC
>TRBV27|many|TRBJ1-5|16|TRBD1
CASSFAATGSNQPQHF
TGTGCCAGCAGTTTCGCGGCGACAGGGAGCAATCAGCCCCAGCATTTT
>TRBV5-1|many|TRBJ2-6|15|TRBD1
CASSATGTGANVLTF
TGCGCCAGCAGCGCGACAGGGACCGGGGCCAACGTCCTGACTTTC
>TRBV28|many|TRBJ1-5|13|NA
CATRTALNQPQHF
TGTGCCACCAGGACAGCCCTTAATCAGCCCCAGCATTTT
>TRBV20-1|many|TRBJ2-2|16|TRBD2
CSARGLAGANTGELFF
TGCAGTGCTAGGGGACTAGCGGGGGCGAACACCGGGGAGCTGTTTTTT
>TRBV19|many|TRBJ2-6|14|NA
CASDASSGANVLTF
TGTGCCAGTGACGCGAGCTCTGGGGCCAACGTCCTGACTTTC
>TRBV21-1|many|TRBJ1-1|12|NA
CASRIINTEAFF
TGTGCCAGCAGAATTATCAACACTGAAGCTTTCTTT
>TRBV5-4|many|TRBJ1-2|14|NA
CASTIQGSNYGYTF
TGTGCCAGCACCATACAGGGCTCTAACTATGGCTACACCTTC
>TRBV11-3|many|TRBJ2-3|14|TRBD1
CASSSGTGKATQYF
TGTGCCAGCAGCTCCGGGACAGGGAAGGCTACGCAGTATTTT
>TRBV12-3/TRBV12-4|many|TRBJ1-5|17|TRBD1
CASSLGGQKYSNQPQHF
TGTGCCAGCAGTTTGGGGGGACAGAAATATAGCAATCAGCCCCAGCATTTT
>TRBV14|many|TRBJ2-2|16|NA
CASSQDQQVNTGELFF
TGTGCCAGCAGCCAAGATCAACAGGTTAACACCGGGGAGCTGTTTTTT
>TRBV6-1|many|TRBJ2-6|15|NA
CASSPVRSGANVLTF
TGTGCCAGCAGTCCAGTCCGCTCTGGGGCCAACGTCCTGACTTTC
>TRBV10-3|few|TRBJ2-7|17|NA
CAISEPIAQQGSGEQYF
TGTGCCATCAGTGAGCCCATAGCACAACAGGGTTCCGGCGAGCAGTACTTC
>TRBV5-1|few|TRBJ1-3|16|TRBD1
CASSWGTAISGNTIYF
TGCGCCAGCAGCTGGGGGACAGCCATCTCTGGAAACACCATATATTTT
>TRBV5-1|many|TRBJ1-2|14|NA
CASSLEGRVSGYTF
TGCGCCAGCAGCTTGGAGGGCAGGGTGAGTGGCTACACCTTC
>TRBV9|many|TRBJ2-1|14|TRBD2
CASSRTSSYNEQFF
TGTGCCAGCAGCCGGACTAGCTCCTACAATGAGCAGTTCTTC
>TRBV7-9|few|TRBJ2-3|14|NA
CASGKGASTDTQYF
TGTGCCAGCGGTAAAGGGGCCAGCACAGATACGCAGTATTTT
>TRBV7-9|many|TRBJ2-7|14|NA
CASSHGRGQLEQYF
TGTGCCAGCAGCCATGGTCGTGGGCAACTGGAGCAGTACTTC
>TRBV29-1|many|TRBJ2-7|16|NA
CSVELPGRESSYEQYF
TGCAGCGTTGAACTTCCAGGGCGTGAAAGCTCCTACGAGCAGTACTTC
>TRBV12-3/TRBV12-4|many|TRBJ1-6|12|NA
CASSQQVSPLHF
TGTGCCAGCAGCCAACAAGTTTCACCCCTCCACTTT
>TRBV12-3/TRBV12-4|many|TRBJ1-3|13|NA
CASSQGFLDTIYF
TGTGCCAGCAGTCAGGGGTTTTTGGACACCATATATTTT
>TRBV24-1|many|TRBJ1-2|17|TRBD1
CATSEASTGGVTYGYTF
TGTGCCACCAGTGAAGCCTCTACAGGGGGCGTTACCTATGGCTACACCTTC
>TRBV5-1|many|TRBJ1-6|16|TRBD1
CASSLQGESYNSPLHF
TGCGCCAGCAGCTTACAGGGGGAGTCCTATAATTCACCCCTCCACTTT